Listed here are 6 T cell receptor beta chains from one sample, sequenced in a study of blood T cell dynamics during melanoma immunotherapy. The time point is: pre-treatment baseline. The assay was immunoSEQ multiplex PCR, and TCRdb's table has in-frame clones only and misses some. The table lists 9,900 or so clones, roughly 86% of them singletons. The sample was blood, taken from a patient treated with checkpoint blockade. The receptors shown here come from a human donor with melanoma.

The chain links TRBV7-2 to TRBJ1-3; no firm D call. CDR3 size: 12 residues. Germline lookup yields CDR1 SGHTA and CDR2 FQGNSA. Trimming took 2 bases from V and 4 from J, leaving 3 bases between them. CDR3 region: CASSLYGNTIYF. CDR3 nucleotide sequence: TGTGCCAGCAGCTTATACGGAAACACCATATATTTT.

The rearrangement joins TRBV11-3 to TRBJ1-1; D call uncertain. Trimming left V 5 bases short and J 1 base short, with 14 bases between. The CDR3 is 15 amino acids. Germline V lookup: CDR1 SGHNT, CDR2 YENEEA. The CDR3 bases are TGTGCCAGCAGCCGAGGGTCCGAGAGGAACACTGAAGCTTTCTTT. Protein product: CASSRGSERNTEAFF. Full variable domain (missing parts from reference TRBV11-3 and TRBJ1-1): EAGVVQSPRYKIIEKKQPVAFWCNPISGHNTLYWYLQNLGQGPELLIRYENEEAVDDSQLPKDRFSAERLKGVDSTLKIQPAELGDSAVYLCASSRGSERNTEAFFGQGTRLTVV.

The chain recombines TRBV19 with TRBJ1-2, with no clear D. V was cut by 11 bases and J by 4 bases, with 14 bases left in between. Per the germline V gene, CDR1 is LNHDA and CDR2 is SQIVND (reference sequence). This CDR3 is built from 12 residues. The CDR3 sequence is CAGAREGYGYTF. CDR3 coding DNA: TGTGCCGGAGCGAGGGAGGGCTATGGCTACACCTTC.

The chain is built from TRBV11-3 and TRBJ2-7; D is tentatively TRBD1 or TRBD2 (7 bases each). With 4 bases removed from V and 2 bases from J, the gap between germline ends came to 9 bases. Germline CDR1 and CDR2: SGHNT and YENEEA. The CDR3 has 13 amino acids. The CDR3 coding sequence is TGTGCCAGCAGCTCAGGGGGGGCCTACGAGCAGTACTTC. Protein sequence: CASSSGGAYEQYF.

The chain links TRBV7-2 to TRBJ2-1; D gene ambiguous. The CDR3 is 12 residues long. Germline V gives CDR1 SGHTA, CDR2 FQGNSA. Trimming shortened V by 4 bases and J by 8 bases, and 9 bases separated the two germline ends. The CDR3 sequence is CASSSPRDEQFF. In DNA, the CDR3 is TGTGCCAGCAGCTCGCCTAGAGATGAGCAGTTCTTC.

This chain links TRBV14 with TRBJ1-1; D unresolved. Germline V gene lookup returns CDR1 SGHDN and CDR2 FVKESK. The CDR3 length is 13 residues. V lost 2 bases to trimming and J lost 3 bases, with 7 bases between them. The CDR3 DNA reads as TGTGCCAGCAGCCAAAATACGTACACTGAAGCTTTCTTT. Its protein product is CASSQNTYTEAFF. Full variable domain (missing parts from reference TRBV14 and TRBJ1-1): EAGVTQFPSHSVIEKGQTVTLRCDPISGHDNLYWYRRVMGKEIKFLLHFVKESKQDESGMPNNRFLAERTGGTYSTLKVQPAELEDSGVYFCASSQNTYTEAFFGQGTRLTVV.